Described below is a single T cell receptor (beta chain) sequence and its context. Its target is not known. These data are taken from a study of OX40 agonist ivuxolimab in advanced cancers. Study-level information: Partial responses occurred in Three dose-escalation patients, one with hepatocellular carcinoma and two with cutaneous melanoma.

Sequenced by immunoSEQ multiplex PCR; TCRdb stores in-frame clones only, minus some. The table has around 83,000 clones, around 85% seen once. Overall study findings and caveats: Relative to CD4+, CD8+ T cells held more expanded clones on average.

Trimming removed 3 bases from V and 8 bases from J, with 22 bases in between. Germline V gene data show CDR1 as MNHNS and CDR2 as SASEGT. The CDR3 is 16 residues long. This sequence joins TRBV6-1 and TRBJ1-2; no reliable D call. Source: CD4+ or CD8+ T cells sorted from blood, taken in a trial of the OX40 agonist ivuxolimab. The origin of this receptor is an adult with an advanced solid tumor such as melanoma, head and neck, liver or kidney cancer. CDR3 coding DNA: TGTGCCAGCAGTGATGCGGCCTCAGGAGTTCGGGGAGGCTACACCTTC. As protein: CASSDAASGVRGGYTF.